Below, 4 T cell receptor beta chains from the same sample are listed, as sequenced in a study of blood T cells in healthy people across ages. Together with a sample-barcoded 5' primer, a J-beta primer mix was included in a second PCR lasting about 7 to 12 cycles. Via MiXCR, TCRdb re-called the 5' RACE reads, giving one row per CDR3 protein. The sample lists nearly 1 million distinct CDR3 sequences; roughly 47% were seen once. The sample consisted of blood. These receptor sequences come from an older woman in good health.

The J gene is TRBJ2-1, the V gene TRBV25-1, with no clear D. The J call is in doubt because the DNA end fits TRBJ2-7 better. CDR1 MGHDK and CDR2 SYGVNS come from the germline V gene. This CDR3 spans 12 amino acids. The CDR3 DNA reads TGTGCCAGCAGTGAAGAGCAGGATGAGCAGTACTTC. As protein: CASSEEQDEQYF.

This clonotype was recorded many times. The chain links TRBV7-6 to TRBJ2-7, with TRBD2 matching 11 bases. This CDR3 is 18 amino acids long. Trimming at V came to 3 bases and at J to 2 bases, leaving 12 bases not matched to a gene. Germline-derived CDR1 and CDR2 are SGHVS and FNYEAQ. The CDR3 coding sequence is TGTGCCAGCAGCTTGATAGCGGGAGGGCCGAGTCTGGCCTACGAGCAGTACTTC. The encoded protein is CASSLIAGGPSLAYEQYF.

CDR3 loop: CASSDGTSGDYNEQFF. CDR3 DNA sequence: TGTGCCAGCAGCGACGGGACTAGCGGGGACTACAATGAGCAGTTCTTC. This chain links TRBV7-6 with TRBJ2-1; TRBD2 matches 13 bases. The CDR3 contains 16 residues. Looked up from germline, CDR1 is SGHVS and CDR2 is FNYEAQ. V dropped 5 bases and J dropped 3; count of bases not matched to a gene: 4.

In this sample, this clonotype turned up a few times. The genes are TRBV10-3 and TRBJ2-5; possible D gene TRBD1, 6 bases. Trimming removed 0 bases from V and 4 bases from J, with 9 bases in between. Germline CDR1 reads ENHRY; CDR2 reads SYGVKD. CDR3 length equals 14 residues. The chain's CDR3 is CAISESTGRETQYF. As DNA, the CDR3 is TGTGCCATCAGTGAGTCCACAGGGCGAGAGACCCAGTACTTC.